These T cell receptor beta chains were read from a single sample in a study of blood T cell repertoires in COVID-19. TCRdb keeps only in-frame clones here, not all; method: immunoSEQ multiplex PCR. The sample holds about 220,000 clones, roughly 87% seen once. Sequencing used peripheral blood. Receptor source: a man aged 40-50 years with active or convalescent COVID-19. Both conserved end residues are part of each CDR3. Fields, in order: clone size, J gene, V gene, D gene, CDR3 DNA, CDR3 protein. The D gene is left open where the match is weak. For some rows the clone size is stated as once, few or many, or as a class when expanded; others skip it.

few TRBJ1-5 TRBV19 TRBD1 TGTGCCAGTAGTCCCCTTTTGGGGGACAGGGTGGACAATCAGCCCCAGCATTTT CASSPLLGDRVDNQPQHF
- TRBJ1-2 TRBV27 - TGTGCCAGCAGCGGTTCCTTGGGGCAGGTACGCTATGGCTACACCTTC CASSGSLGQVRYGYTF
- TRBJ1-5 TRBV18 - TGTGCCAGCTCACCAGGTGCCCAGAAGTCCCACTATAGCAATCAGCCCCAGCATTTT CASSPGAQKSHYSNQPQHF
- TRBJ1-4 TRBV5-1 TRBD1 TGCGCCAGCAGATCGACAGGGGTTAATGAAAAACTGTTTTTT CASRSTGVNEKLFF
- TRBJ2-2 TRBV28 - TGTGCCAGCAGTTTCCAGGGATGGAACACCGGGGAGCTGTTTTTT CASSFQGWNTGELFF
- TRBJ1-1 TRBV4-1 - TGCGCCAGCAGCCAAGAGGGAGGGGGGTTAGTGAACACTGAAGCTTTCTTT CASSQEGGGLVNTEAFF
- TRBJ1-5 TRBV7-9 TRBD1 TGTGCCAGCAGCTCACAGGGGGTAGCCCAGCCCCAGCATTTT CASSSQGVAQPQHF
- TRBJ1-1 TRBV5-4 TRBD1 TGTGCCAGCAGCCCGACAGGGGACACTGAAGCTTTCTTT CASSPTGDTEAFF
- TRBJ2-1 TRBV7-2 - TGTGCCAGCAGCTTAGCGGGGAGGACCGATGAGCAGTTCTTC CASSLAGRTDEQFF
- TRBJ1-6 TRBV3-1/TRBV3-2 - TGTGCCAGCAGCCAAGATGACAGGCCCAATCCCCTCCACTTT CASSQDDRPNPLHF
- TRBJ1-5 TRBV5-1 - TGCGCCAGCAGCTTGGCGTCAGGTCTGAATCAGCCCCAGCATTTT CASSLASGLNQPQHF
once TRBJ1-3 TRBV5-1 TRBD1 TGCGCCAGCAGCAATGACAGGGGCGGAAACACCATATATTTT CASSNDRGGNTIYF
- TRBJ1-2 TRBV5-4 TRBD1 TGTGCCAGCAGCTTGGTGGACAGGGGGTACGATGGCTACACCTTC CASSLVDRGYDGYTF
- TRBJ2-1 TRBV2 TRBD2 TGTGCCAGCAGTGAAGGGACTAGCGGGTTTGAGCAGTTCTTC CASSEGTSGFEQFF
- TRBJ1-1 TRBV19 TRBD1 TGTGCCAGTAGTCCCGGGACAGGGTTGGCTGAAGCTTTCTTT CASSPGTGLAEAFF
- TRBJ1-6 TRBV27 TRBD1 TGTGCCAGCAGTCTTAGACAGGGGGCATTAGTCTCACCCCTCCACTTT CASSLRQGALVSPLHF